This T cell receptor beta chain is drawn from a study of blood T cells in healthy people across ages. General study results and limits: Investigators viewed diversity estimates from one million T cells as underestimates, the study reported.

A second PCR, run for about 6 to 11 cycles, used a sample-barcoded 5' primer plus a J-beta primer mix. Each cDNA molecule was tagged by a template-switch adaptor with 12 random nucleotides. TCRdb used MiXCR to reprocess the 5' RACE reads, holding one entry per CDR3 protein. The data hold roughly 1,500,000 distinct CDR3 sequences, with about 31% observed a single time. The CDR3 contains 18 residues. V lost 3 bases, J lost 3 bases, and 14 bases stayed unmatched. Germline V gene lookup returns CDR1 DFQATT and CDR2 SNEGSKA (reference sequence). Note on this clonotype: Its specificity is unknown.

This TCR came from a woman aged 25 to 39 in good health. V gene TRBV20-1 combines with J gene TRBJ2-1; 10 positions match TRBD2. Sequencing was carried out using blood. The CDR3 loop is CSARGEERGGQNYNEQFF. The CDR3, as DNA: TGCAGTGCTAGGGGGGAGGAGCGGGGGGGCCAAAACTACAATGAGCAGTTCTTC.